The TCR beta chain under discussion was sequenced for a study of T cells in Graves' hyperthyroidism and ophthalmopathy. Overall study findings and caveats: Blood held most thyroid clonotypes expanded above 0.001 frequency.

The study included ophthalmopathy patients with Clinical Activity Score at least 3, NOSPECS grade at least 4 and duration under 3 months. Ten or more counts support this clonotype. Its matching antigen is unknown. There are 15 residues in the CDR3. Germline assignment: CDR1 MNHNS and CDR2 SASEGT. The V segment lost 6 bases and the J segment 8 bases; nucleotides outside the gene matches: 11. The investigators amplified TCR beta CDR3 regions from RNA transcripts. An initial round of RT-PCR targeting the TCR CDR3 relied on the HTBI primer set. One entry per CDR3 protein, called by TCRdb with MiXCR from the multiplex PCR reads. This table holds hundreds of thousands of distinct CDR3 sequences, roughly 14% found once.

The sample taken for sequencing was blood. The source is a man aged 18 to 30 with Graves' ophthalmopathy. The chain links TRBV6-1 to TRBJ1-4, with TRBD1 identical over 8 bases. CDR3: CASRGITGGREKLFF. The CDR3 region has the DNA TGTGCCAGCAGGGGAATAACAGGGGGAAGGGAAAAACTGTTTTTT.